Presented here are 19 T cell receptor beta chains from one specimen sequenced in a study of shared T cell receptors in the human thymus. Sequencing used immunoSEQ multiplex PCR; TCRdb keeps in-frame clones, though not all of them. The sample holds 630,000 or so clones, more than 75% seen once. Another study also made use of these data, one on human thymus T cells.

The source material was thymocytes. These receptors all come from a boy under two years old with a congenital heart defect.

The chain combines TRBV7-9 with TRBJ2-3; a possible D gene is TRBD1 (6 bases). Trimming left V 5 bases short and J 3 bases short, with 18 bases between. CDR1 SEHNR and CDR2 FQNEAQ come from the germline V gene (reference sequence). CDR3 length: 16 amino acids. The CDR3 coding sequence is TGTGCCAGCAGCACCGGGACAAGTTTGACAACAGATACGCAGTATTTT. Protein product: CASSTGTSLTTDTQYF.

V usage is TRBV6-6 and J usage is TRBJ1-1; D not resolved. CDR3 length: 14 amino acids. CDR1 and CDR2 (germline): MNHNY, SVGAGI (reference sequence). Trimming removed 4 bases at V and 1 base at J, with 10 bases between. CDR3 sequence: CASSSDGRNTEAFF. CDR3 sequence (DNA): TGTGCCAGCAGTTCGGACGGGAGGAACACTGAAGCTTTCTTT.

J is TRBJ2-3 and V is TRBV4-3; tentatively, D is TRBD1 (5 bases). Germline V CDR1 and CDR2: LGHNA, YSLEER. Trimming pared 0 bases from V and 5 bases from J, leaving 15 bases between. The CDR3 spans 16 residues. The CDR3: CASSQDIMPTEDTQYF. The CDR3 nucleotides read TGCGCCAGCAGCCAAGATATTATGCCGACAGAAGATACGCAGTATTTT.

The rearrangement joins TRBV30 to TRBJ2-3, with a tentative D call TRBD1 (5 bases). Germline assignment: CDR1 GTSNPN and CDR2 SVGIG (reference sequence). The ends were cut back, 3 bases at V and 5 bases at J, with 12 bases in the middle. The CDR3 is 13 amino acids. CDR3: CAWSAGKGDTQYF. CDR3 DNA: TGTGCCTGGAGCGCAGGGAAGGGAGATACGCAGTATTTT.

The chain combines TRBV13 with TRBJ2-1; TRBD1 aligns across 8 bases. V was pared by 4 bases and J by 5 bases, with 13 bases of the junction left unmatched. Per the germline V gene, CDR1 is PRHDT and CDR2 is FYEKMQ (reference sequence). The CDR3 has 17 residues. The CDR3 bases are TGTGCCAGCAGCTCCGATTACAGGGGGAAAGCCCACAATGAGCAGTTCTTC. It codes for CASSSDYRGKAHNEQFF.

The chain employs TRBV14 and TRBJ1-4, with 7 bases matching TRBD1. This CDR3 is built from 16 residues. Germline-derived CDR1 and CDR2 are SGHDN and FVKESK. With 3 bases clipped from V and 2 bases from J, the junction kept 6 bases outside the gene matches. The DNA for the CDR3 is TGTGCCAGCAGCCAGGACTCAGGGGGTACTAATGAAAAACTGTTTTTT. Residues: CASSQDSGGTNEKLFF.

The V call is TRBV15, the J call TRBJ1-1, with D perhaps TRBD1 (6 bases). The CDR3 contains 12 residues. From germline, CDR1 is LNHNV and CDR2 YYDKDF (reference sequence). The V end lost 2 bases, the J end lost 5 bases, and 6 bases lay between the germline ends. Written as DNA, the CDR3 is TGTGCCACCAGCAGACAGGGGACTGAAGCTTTCTTT. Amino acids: CATSRQGTEAFF.

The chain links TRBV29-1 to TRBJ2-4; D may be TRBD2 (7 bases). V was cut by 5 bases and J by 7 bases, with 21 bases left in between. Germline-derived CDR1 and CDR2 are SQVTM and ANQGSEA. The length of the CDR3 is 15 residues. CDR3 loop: CSVKPTGGGMNIQYF. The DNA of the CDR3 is TGCAGCGTTAAACCGACAGGCGGGGGAATGAACATTCAGTACTTC. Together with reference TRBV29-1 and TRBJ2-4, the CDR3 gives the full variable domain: SAVISQKPSRDICQRGTSLTIQCQVDSQVTMMFWYRQQPGQSLTLIATANQGSEATYESGFVIDKFPISRPNLTFSTLTVSNMSPEDSSIYLCSVKPTGGGMNIQYFGAGTRLSVL.

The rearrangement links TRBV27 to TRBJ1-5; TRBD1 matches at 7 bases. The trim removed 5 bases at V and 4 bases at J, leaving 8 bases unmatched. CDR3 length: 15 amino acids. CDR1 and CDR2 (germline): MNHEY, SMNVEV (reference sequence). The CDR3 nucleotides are TGTGCCAGCAGTCCCCCAGGACAGGCAAATCAGCCCCAGCATTTT. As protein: CASSPPGQANQPQHF.

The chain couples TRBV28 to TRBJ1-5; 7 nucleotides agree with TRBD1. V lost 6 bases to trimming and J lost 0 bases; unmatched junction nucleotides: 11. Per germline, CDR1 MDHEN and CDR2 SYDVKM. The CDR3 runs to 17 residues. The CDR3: CASRNGTEELSNQPQHF. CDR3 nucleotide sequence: TGTGCCAGCAGAAACGGGACAGAGGAACTTAGCAATCAGCCCCAGCATTTT.

The CDR3 loop is CASSYWAQRGNEQFF. The CDR3 nucleotides read TGTGCCAGCAGTTACTGGGCCCAAAGGGGGAATGAGCAGTTCTTC. The chain joins TRBV28 to TRBJ2-1; maybe TRBD1 (6 bases). V was trimmed by 4 bases and J by 7 bases, leaving 17 bases between them. Germline values: CDR1 MDHEN, CDR2 SYDVKM. The CDR3 has 15 residues.

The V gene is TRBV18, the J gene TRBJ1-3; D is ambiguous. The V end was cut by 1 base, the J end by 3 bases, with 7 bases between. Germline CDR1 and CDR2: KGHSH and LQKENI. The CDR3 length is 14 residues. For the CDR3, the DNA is TGTGCCAGCTCACCACGCGAATATGGAAACACCATATATTTT. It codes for CASSPREYGNTIYF.

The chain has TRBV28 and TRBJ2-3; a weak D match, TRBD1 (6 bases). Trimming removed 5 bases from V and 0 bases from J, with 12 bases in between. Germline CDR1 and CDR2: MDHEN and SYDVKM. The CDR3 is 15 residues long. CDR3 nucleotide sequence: TGTGCCAGCAGTCCCAGGGGTACTAGCACAGATACGCAGTATTTT. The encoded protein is CASSPRGTSTDTQYF.

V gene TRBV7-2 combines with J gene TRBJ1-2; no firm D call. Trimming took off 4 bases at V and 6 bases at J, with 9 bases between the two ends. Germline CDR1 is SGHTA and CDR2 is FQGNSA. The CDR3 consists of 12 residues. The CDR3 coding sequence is TGTGCCAGCAGCTCCGGTCAGGATGGCTACACCTTC. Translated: CASSSGQDGYTF.

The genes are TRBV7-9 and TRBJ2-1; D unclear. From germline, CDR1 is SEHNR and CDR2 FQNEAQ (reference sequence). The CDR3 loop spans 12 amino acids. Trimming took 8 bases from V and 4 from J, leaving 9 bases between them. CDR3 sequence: CASRSKYNEQFF. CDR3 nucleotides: TGTGCCAGCCGGTCAAAATACAATGAGCAGTTCTTC.

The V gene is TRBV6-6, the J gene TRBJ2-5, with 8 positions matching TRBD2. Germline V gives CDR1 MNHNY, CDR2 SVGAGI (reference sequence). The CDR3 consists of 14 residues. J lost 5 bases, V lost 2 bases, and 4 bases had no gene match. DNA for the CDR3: TGTGCCAGCAGTTACGCAGCGGGGGAGGAGACCCAGTACTTC. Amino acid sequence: CASSYAAGEETQYF.

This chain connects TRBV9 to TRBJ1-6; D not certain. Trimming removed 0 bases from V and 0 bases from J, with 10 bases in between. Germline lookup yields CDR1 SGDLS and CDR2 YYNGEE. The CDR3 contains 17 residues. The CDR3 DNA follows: TGTGCCAGCAGCGTAGTTCGGGGAAGCTCCTATAATTCACCCCTCCACTTT. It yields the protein CASSVVRGSSYNSPLHF.

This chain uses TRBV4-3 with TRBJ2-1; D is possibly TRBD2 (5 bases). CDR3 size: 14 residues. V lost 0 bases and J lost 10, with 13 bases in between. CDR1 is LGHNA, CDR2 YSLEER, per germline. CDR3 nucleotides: TGCGCCAGCAGCCAAGATTTCTCGTCGGGGGAGCAGTTCTTC. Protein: CASSQDFSSGEQFF.

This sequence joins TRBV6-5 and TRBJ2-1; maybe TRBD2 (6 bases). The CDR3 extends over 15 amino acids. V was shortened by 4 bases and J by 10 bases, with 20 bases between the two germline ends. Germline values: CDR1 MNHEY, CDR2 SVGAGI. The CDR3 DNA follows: TGTGCCAGCAGTTCGACCGAGACTAGGTTCTGGGAGCAGTTCTTC. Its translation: CASSSTETRFWEQFF.